One T cell receptor beta chain is described in this entry. In the same sample, other DNA sequences code for this CDR3. Enrollment of patients from Seattle took place during active infection, with longitudinal follow-up. The V end was cut by 3 bases, the J end by 3 bases, with 11 bases between. The CDR3 is 14 residues long. CDR1 and CDR2 (germline): SGHKS, YYEKEE (reference sequence). This sample was included in a study of blood T cell repertoires in COVID-19. Study in general: Italy, Spain and the United States were the sources of the convalescent and acute COVID-19 samples.

Authors' methods: The assay estimated nucleated cells by amplifying reference gene primers. TCRdb keeps only in-frame clones here, not all; method: immunoSEQ multiplex PCR. D and trimming come from the DNA, and the V and J calls and clone size come from that table. The data show 450,000 or so clones, with roughly 90% seen just once and 0.7% to 0.85% held by the top ten. The chain uses TRBV5-5 and TRBJ2-3; D perhaps matches TRBD2 (6 bases). Sequencing was done on a sample of peripheral blood. This receptor was identified in a young man with COVID-19, enrolled during active disease. DNA for the CDR3: TGTGCCAGCAGCTCGACTGGGGGGACAGATACGCAGTATTTT. Its translation is CASSSTGGTDTQYF.